Listed here are 16 T cell receptor beta chains from one sample, sequenced in a study of cytomegalovirus exposure and HLA in healthy donors. PCR amplification relied on 60 Vbeta primers (plus 13 Jbeta primers). Assay: immunoSEQ multiplex PCR; the TCRdb copy retains only in-frame clones and omits some. The sample has over 140,000 clones, about 80% seen once. Sequencing was done on a sample of PBMCs. These receptors all stem from a man under 40 in good health and CMV-seropositive.

The V gene is TRBV7-2, the J gene TRBJ1-3; TRBD1 might be the D (5 bases). There are 15 residues in the CDR3. Trimming shortened V by 2 bases and J by 0 bases, and 8 bases separated the two germline ends. The germline V gene has CDR1 SGHTA and CDR2 FQGNSA. The CDR3 region has the DNA TGTGCCAGCAGCTTAAGCAGGGCCTCTGGAAACACCATATATTTT. It specifies CASSLSRASGNTIYF.

CDR3 protein: CASSLGREDETQYF. The CDR3 region has the DNA TGTGCCAGCAGCTTAGGTCGGGAAGACGAGACCCAGTACTTC. The chain links TRBV7-2 to TRBJ2-5; a weak D match, TRBD2 (5 bases). Germline CDR1 and CDR2: SGHTA and FQGNSA. The V end lost 1 base, the J end lost 5 bases, and 11 bases lay between the germline ends. This CDR3 contains 14 residues.

This clone is a singleton in its sample. The rearrangement links TRBV9 to TRBJ2-1, with 8 bases matching TRBD2. Trimming at V came to 0 bases and at J to 6 bases, leaving 8 bases not matched to a gene. The V gene's germline CDR1 is SGDLS and CDR2 YYNGEE. The CDR3 is 16 amino acids. The CDR3: CASSVVSSGGTNEQFF. Written as DNA, the CDR3 is TGTGCCAGCAGCGTAGTATCCAGCGGGGGCACCAATGAGCAGTTCTTC. The full variable domain, with the rest looked up from reference TRBV9 and TRBJ2-1, is DSGVTQTPKHLITATGQRVTLRCSPRSGDLSVYWYQQSLDQGLQFLIQYYNGEERAKGNILERFSAQQFPDLHSELNLSSLELGDSALYFCASSVVSSGGTNEQFFGPGTRLTVL.

The CDR3 bases are TGTGCCAGCAGCCCCGGACTAGCGGGGGACAATGAGCAGTTCTTC. Its translation: CASSPGLAGDNEQFF. The chain uses TRBV7-3 and TRBJ2-1, with TRBD2 matching 13 bases. The V gene's germline CDR1 is SGHTA and CDR2 FQGTGA. The junction had 3 bases not matched to a gene; V was cut back by 5 bases and J by 5 bases. CDR3 length equals 15 residues.

This chain connects TRBV5-1 to TRBJ1-6; 11 bases map to TRBD1. V shed 4 bases and J 8 bases; nucleotides not matched to a gene: 5. Germline lookup yields CDR1 SGHRS and CDR2 YFSETQ. CDR3 size: 15 residues. The CDR3 DNA reads TGCGCCAGCAGCGGCCGGACAGGGGGCGATTCACCCCTCCACTTT. This codes for CASSGRTGGDSPLHF.

The chain links TRBV5-1 to TRBJ1-6; D perhaps matches TRBD1 (6 bases). Germline CDR1 reads SGHRS; CDR2 reads YFSETQ. The CDR3 spans 14 residues. Deletions cut 3 bases from V and 4 bases from J, with 8 bases between. The CDR3 sequence: CASSSDRYNSPLHF. DNA for the CDR3: TGCGCCAGCAGCTCCGACAGGTATAATTCACCCCTCCACTTT.

The genes are TRBV5-4 and TRBJ2-1; TRBD2 aligns across 7 bases. J was trimmed by 2 bases and V by 4 bases; bases with no gene match: 9. The length of the CDR3 is 16 residues. The germline gives CDR1 SGHNT, CDR2 YYREEE (reference sequence). In nucleotides, the CDR3 is TGTGCCAGCAGCCATGGAGCGGGAATTGCCTACAATGAGCAGTTCTTC. The encoded protein is CASSHGAGIAYNEQFF.

The chain links TRBV30 to TRBJ2-5, with D perhaps matching TRBD2 (7 bases). CDR3 size: 15 residues. Germline-derived CDR1 and CDR2 are GTSNPN and SVGIG (reference sequence). The V gene lost 2 bases and the J gene lost 5 bases, with 18 bases spanning the gap. Written as DNA, the CDR3 is TGTGCCTGGAGTTGGGACATGGCGGGGGACGAGACCCAGTACTTC. Translation gives CAWSWDMAGDETQYF.

This chain joins TRBV6-5 and TRBJ1-5; TRBD1 is a possible D gene (5 bases). This CDR3 spans 14 amino acids. Trimming stripped 2 bases from V and 6 bases from J, with 11 bases between. Germline CDR1 MNHEY, CDR2 SVGAGI. In nucleotides, the CDR3 is TGTGCCAGCAGTTACGGTCAGGGAGGTCAGCCCCAGCATTTT. Protein: CASSYGQGGQPQHF.

This clone has only a few counts. The chain combines TRBV28 with TRBJ2-7; TRBD1 agrees at 12 bases. V dropped 7 bases and J dropped 6; count of bases not matched to a gene: 10. CDR3 size: 15 residues. Germline V gene sequence: CDR1 MDHEN, CDR2 SYDVKM. The CDR3 sequence: CASTTDGTGGGEQYF. In nucleotides, the CDR3 is TGTGCCAGCACCACGGACGGGACAGGGGGCGGCGAGCAGTACTTC.

The V call is TRBV2, the J call TRBJ1-6, with 9 bases identical to TRBD1. Germline CDR1 SNHLY, CDR2 FYNNEI. The CDR3 has 16 amino acids. J gave up 3 bases and V 6 bases, and 6 bases lay outside the gene matches. The CDR3 protein is CASRGDRAYYNSPLHF. CDR3 DNA sequence: TGTGCCAGCAGGGGGGACAGGGCTTACTATAATTCACCCCTCCACTTT.

The V and J genes are TRBV4-1 and TRBJ2-3, with 11 bases that match TRBD1. Losses at the gene ends were 1 base for V and 6 bases for J; bases not matched to a gene: 9. CDR3 length equals 17 residues. Germline CDR1 and CDR2: MGHRA and YSYEKL. The CDR3 is CASSQGPDRGRGDTQYF. In nucleotides, the CDR3 is TGCGCCAGCAGCCAAGGCCCGGACAGGGGGCGAGGGGATACGCAGTATTTT.

The chain combines TRBV28 with TRBJ2-7; maybe TRBD1 (6 bases). This CDR3 spans 12 amino acids. Germline values: CDR1 MDHEN, CDR2 SYDVKM. Trimming removed 6 bases at V and 5 bases at J, with 11 bases between. This CDR3 reads CASSSGDNEQYF. The CDR3 bases are TGTGCCAGCAGCTCCGGGGACAACGAGCAGTACTTC.

The genes are TRBV21-1 and TRBJ1-2; the D call of TRBD1 is as the table states it, not checked on the DNA. TRBV21-1 is given as a pseudogene. CDR3 length: 17 amino acids. The CDR3: CASSLPGHQGKNYGYTF. The CDR3 DNA is TGTGCCAGCAGCCTGCCGGGACATCAGGGGAAAAACTATGGCTACACCTTC.

The rearrangement uses TRBV19 and TRBJ2-1; 13 bases line up with TRBD2. The ends lost 10 bases at V and 5 bases at J; junction bases unmatched: 5. Germline-derived CDR1 and CDR2 are LNHDA and SQIVND (reference sequence). The CDR3 covers 14 residues. The CDR3 here is CATLGTSGDNEQFF. CDR3 coding DNA: TGTGCCACATTAGGGACTAGCGGGGACAATGAGCAGTTCTTC.

This chain's CDR3 is CASSPQSGANVLTF. The DNA of the CDR3 is TGTGCCAGCAGCCCCCAATCTGGGGCCAACGTCCTGACTTTC. The V and J genes are TRBV9 and TRBJ2-6; D ambiguous. Trimming stripped 4 bases from V and 1 base from J, with 6 bases between. Germline V gives CDR1 SGDLS, CDR2 YYNGEE. There are 14 residues in the CDR3.